A selection of T cell receptor beta chains follows, all from one sample in a study of T cell changes during pregnancy in multiple sclerosis. The repertoire was sequenced with immunoSEQ multiplex PCR; TCRdb's copy has only in-frame clones and lacks some. The data show around 100,000 clones, 92% seen once. The sample consisted of peripheral blood, taken after pregnancy. The receptors were sampled from a female donor with multiple sclerosis, enrolled in a pregnancy study. Both conserved end residues are part of each CDR3. Fields, in order: D gene, V gene, clone size, J gene, CDR3 protein, CDR3 DNA. D genes are given only for firm matches. Size is omitted from some rows. Given values are once, few, many or a class for expanded clones.

NA	TRBV7-9	NA	TRBJ2-1	CASSLAAFNEQFF	TGTGCCAGCAGCTTAGCGGCCTTCAATGAGCAGTTCTTC
NA	TRBV9	NA	TRBJ1-1	CASSIGRGGETEAFF	TGTGCCAGCAGCATCGGCCGGGGGGGCGAAACTGAAGCTTTCTTT
TRBD1	TRBV10-3	once	TRBJ1-5	CAISESRRTGVHQPQHF	TGTGCCATCAGTGAGTCGAGGAGGACAGGGGTTCATCAGCCCCAGCATTTT
NA	TRBV7-3	once	TRBJ1-1	CASNPDQNYTEAFF	TGTGCCAGCAACCCCGATCAGAATTACACTGAAGCTTTCTTT
NA	TRBV5-8	NA	TRBJ2-6	CASSSQGAGANVLTF	TGTGCCAGCAGCTCACAGGGCGCTGGGGCCAACGTCCTGACTTTC
TRBD2	TRBV11-3	NA	TRBJ2-1	CASSLSASGSGNEQFF	TGTGCCAGCAGCTTAAGCGCTAGCGGGAGTGGCAATGAGCAGTTCTTC
NA	TRBV7-2	NA	TRBJ1-6	CASSLAPWGQETSPLHF	TGTGCCAGCAGCTTAGCTCCCTGGGGGCAGGAAACATCACCCCTCCACTTT
TRBD1	TRBV5-1	NA	TRBJ2-6	CASSPGTGSSGANVLTF	TGCGCCAGCAGCCCCGGGACAGGGAGCTCTGGGGCCAACGTCCTGACTTTC
TRBD1	TRBV2	NA	TRBJ1-1	CASSPGQGWGTEAFF	TGTGCCAGCAGCCCCGGACAGGGATGGGGCACTGAAGCTTTCTTT
NA	TRBV13	NA	TRBJ1-1	CASSLPGGGPNTEAFF	TGTGCCAGCAGCTTACCTGGGGGGGGACCGAACACTGAAGCTTTCTTT
NA	TRBV6-1	few	TRBJ1-6	CASNRRDTEYLHF	TGTGCCAGCAACCGCCGGGACACCGAATATCTCCACTTT
TRBD1	TRBV27	NA	TRBJ2-2	CASSPRDRGNTGELFF	TGTGCCAGCAGTCCTAGGGACAGGGGCAACACCGGGGAGCTGTTTTTT
TRBD1	TRBV2	NA	TRBJ1-5	CASREQTGVNQPQHF	TGTGCCAGCAGGGAACAAACAGGGGTCAATCAGCCCCAGCATTTT
TRBD1	TRBV5-4	NA	TRBJ1-4	CASSLGGQGDEKLFF	TGTGCCAGCAGCTTGGGGGGACAGGGGGATGAAAAACTGTTTTTT
NA	TRBV6-1	NA	TRBJ1-1	CASSKPGENTEAFF	TGTGCCAGCAGTAAGCCCGGAGAGAACACTGAAGCTTTCTTT
NA	TRBV2	NA	TRBJ1-6	CASSEALRVNSPLHF	TGTGCCAGCAGTGAAGCGCTTCGAGTGAATTCACCCCTCCACTTT
TRBD1	TRBV6-5	NA	TRBJ1-5	CASNPTGGNQPQHF	TGTGCCAGCAACCCGACAGGGGGCAATCAGCCCCAGCATTTT
NA	TRBV30	NA	TRBJ2-7	CAWSRYPKSSYEQYF	TGTGCCTGGTCTAGATACCCAAAGAGCTCCTACGAGCAGTACTTC
TRBD1	TRBV5-4	NA	TRBJ1-1	CASSVSQGATEAFF	TGTGCCAGCAGCGTCTCACAGGGGGCCACTGAAGCTTTCTTT
TRBD2	TRBV5-1	NA	TRBJ2-1	CASSFLAGEFNEQFF	TGCGCCAGCAGCTTTTTAGCGGGGGAGTTCAATGAGCAGTTCTTC
NA	TRBV7-2	NA	TRBJ2-1	CASSPVRIEQFF	TGTGCCAGCAGCCCGGTCCGAATAGAGCAGTTCTTC
TRBD1	TRBV29-1	NA	TRBJ1-2	CSVTNDGQDFNYGYTF	TGCAGCGTTACAAATGATGGACAGGATTTTAACTATGGCTACACCTTC
TRBD1	TRBV2	NA	TRBJ1-5	CASSRQGRRQPQHF	TGTGCCAGCAGCAGACAGGGACGGCGACAGCCCCAGCATTTT
NA	TRBV6-5	NA	TRBJ1-1	CASRQGTEAFF	TGTGCCAGCAGACAGGGTACTGAAGCTTTCTTT
TRBD1	TRBV11-3	NA	TRBJ2-1	CASSSGTGEREQFF	TGTGCCAGCAGCTCCGGGACAGGGGAACGGGAGCAGTTCTTC
TRBD1	TRBV2	NA	TRBJ2-7	CASRAQGASYEQYF	TGTGCCAGCAGAGCCCAGGGGGCCTCCTACGAGCAGTACTTC
NA	TRBV19	NA	TRBJ2-7	CASSKGVEGEQYF	TGTGCCAGTAGTAAGGGGGTAGAGGGCGAGCAGTACTTC
TRBD1	TRBV28	NA	TRBJ1-2	CASSLLSGTGVSGYTF	TGTGCCAGCAGTTTATTGTCGGGGACAGGGGTTAGTGGCTACACCTTC
TRBD2	TRBV5-6	NA	TRBJ2-5	CASSLIAGKETQYF	TGTGCCAGCAGCTTGATAGCGGGGAAAGAGACCCAGTACTTC
NA	TRBV11-2	NA	TRBJ2-5	CASSLVGHELKETQYF	TGTGCCAGCAGCTTAGTTGGACACGAATTAAAAGAGACCCAGTACTTC
NA	TRBV6-5	NA	TRBJ1-2	CASCVGARPSGYTF	TGTGCCAGCTGCGTTGGAGCACGGCCTAGTGGCTACACCTTC
TRBD2	TRBV23-1	NA	TRBJ2-3	CASSQGRVEGFSTDTQYF	TGCGCCAGCAGTCAGGGGAGGGTAGAAGGCTTCAGCACAGATACGCAGTATTTT
TRBD2	TRBV7-8	NA	TRBJ2-7	CASSDGTSWNSYEQYF	TGTGCCAGCAGCGATGGGACTAGCTGGAACTCCTACGAGCAGTACTTC
NA	TRBV5-1	NA	TRBJ2-7	CASSLLQGSSYEQYF	TGCGCCAGCAGCTTGCTTCAGGGGAGCTCCTACGAGCAGTACTTC
NA	TRBV19	few	TRBJ1-2	CASSIGQGTGYTF	TGTGCCAGTAGTATTGGGCAGGGAACTGGCTACACCTTC
TRBD2	TRBV6-1	few	TRBJ2-7	CASSEGGAGAYEQYF	TGTGCCAGCAGTGAAGGGGGAGCGGGAGCCTACGAGCAGTACTTC
NA	TRBV7-6	NA	TRBJ2-2	CASSTGASTGELFF	TGTGCCAGCAGCACTGGAGCCTCCACCGGGGAGCTGTTTTTT
NA	TRBV25-1	once	TRBJ1-2	CASSEKGFYGYTF	TGTGCCAGCAGTGAAAAGGGGTTCTATGGCTACACCTTC
NA	TRBV5-1	NA	TRBJ2-2	CASSLQPYTGELFF	TGCGCCAGCAGCTTACAGCCCTACACCGGGGAGCTGTTTTTT
NA	TRBV25-1	NA	TRBJ1-1	CASSELGGEAFF	TGTGCCAGCAGTGAACTGGGGGGGGAAGCTTTCTTT
NA	TRBV5-4	NA	TRBJ2-2	CASSSGQNTGELFF	TGTGCCAGCAGCTCGGGACAGAACACCGGGGAGCTGTTTTTT
NA	TRBV10-3	NA	TRBJ2-2	CAISGLGPSGELFF	TGTGCCATCAGTGGACTGGGTCCATCCGGGGAGCTGTTTTTT
NA	TRBV29-1	NA	TRBJ2-7	CSAVWRYEQYF	TGCAGTGCAGTATGGAGGTACGAGCAGTACTTC
NA	TRBV18	NA	TRBJ2-1	CASSPPWGLEGNEQFF	TGTGCCAGCTCACCACCGTGGGGACTTGAAGGTAATGAGCAGTTCTTC
NA	TRBV7-2	NA	TRBJ2-3	CASSLEIRDTQYF	TGTGCCAGCAGCTTAGAAATCCGGGATACGCAGTATTTT
TRBD2	TRBV5-1	NA	TRBJ2-7	CASSSRLAGGGDEQYF	TGCGCCAGCAGCTCCAGACTAGCGGGTGGGGGGGACGAGCAGTACTTC
NA	TRBV18	NA	TRBJ2-3	CASSPAQGWPDTQYF	TGTGCCAGCTCACCGGCGCAGGGGTGGCCAGATACGCAGTATTTT
NA	TRBV5-1	NA	TRBJ1-6	CASSLDQGSNSPLHF	TGCGCCAGCAGCTTGGATCAGGGTTCTAATTCACCCCTCCACTTT
NA	TRBV13	once	TRBJ2-7	CASSLRWAEREQYF	TGTGCCAGCAGCCTCAGGTGGGCAGAACGCGAGCAGTACTTC
TRBD1	TRBV5-1	NA	TRBJ2-2	CASSSGQGVVGELFF	TGCGCCAGCAGCTCTGGACAGGGCGTTGTCGGGGAGCTGTTTTTT
NA	TRBV28	NA	TRBJ2-3	CASSLSDGRTDTQYF	TGTGCCAGCAGCCTCAGCGACGGCCGCACAGATACGCAGTATTTT
TRBD1	TRBV7-2	few	TRBJ2-3	CASSSWRTGNTDTQYF	TGTGCCAGCAGCTCCTGGCGGACAGGGAATACAGATACGCAGTATTTT
TRBD2	TRBV19	NA	TRBJ2-2	CASSTIPGTSGARRTGELFF	TGTGCCAGTAGTACTATCCCCGGGACTAGCGGGGCTCGTAGGACCGGGGAGCTGTTTTTT
TRBD1	TRBV4-2	NA	TRBJ1-2	CASSQDSRTGASGYTF	TGTGCCAGCAGCCAAGATAGTCGGACAGGGGCGTCTGGCTACACCTTC
NA	TRBV19	few	TRBJ2-2	CASSIGGGRKTNTGELFF	TGTGCCAGTAGTATAGGGGGCGGCAGGAAGACGAACACCGGGGAGCTGTTTTTT
TRBD2	TRBV11-2	NA	TRBJ2-3	CASSSYWTSGGITDTQYF	TGTGCCAGCAGCTCCTACTGGACTAGCGGGGGGATCACAGATACGCAGTATTTT
TRBD2	TRBV7-9	NA	TRBJ2-5	CASSTGLAGGQETQYF	TGTGCCAGCAGCACGGGACTAGCGGGGGGGCAAGAGACCCAGTACTTC